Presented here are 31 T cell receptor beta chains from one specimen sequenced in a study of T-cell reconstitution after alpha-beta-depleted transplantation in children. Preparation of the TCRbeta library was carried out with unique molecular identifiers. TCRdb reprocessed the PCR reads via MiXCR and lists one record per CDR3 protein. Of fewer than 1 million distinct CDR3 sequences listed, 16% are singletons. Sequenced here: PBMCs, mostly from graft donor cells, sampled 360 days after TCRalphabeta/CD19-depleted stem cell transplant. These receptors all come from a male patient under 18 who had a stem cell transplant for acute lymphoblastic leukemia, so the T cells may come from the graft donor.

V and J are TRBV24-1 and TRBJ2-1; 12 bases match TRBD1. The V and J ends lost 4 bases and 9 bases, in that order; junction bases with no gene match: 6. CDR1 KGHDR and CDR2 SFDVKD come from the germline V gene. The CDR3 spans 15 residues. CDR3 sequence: CATSEAGTGGSEQFF. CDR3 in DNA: TGTGCCACCAGTGAAGCCGGGACAGGGGGCAGTGAGCAGTTCTTC.

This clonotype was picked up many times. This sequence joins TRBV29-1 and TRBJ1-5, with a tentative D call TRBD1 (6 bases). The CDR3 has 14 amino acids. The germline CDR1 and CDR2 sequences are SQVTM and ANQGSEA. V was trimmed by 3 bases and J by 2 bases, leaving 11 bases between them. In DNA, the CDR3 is TGCAGCGTTGACAGGGGTTCCCGCAATCAGCCCCAGCATTTT. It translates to CSVDRGSRNQPQHF.

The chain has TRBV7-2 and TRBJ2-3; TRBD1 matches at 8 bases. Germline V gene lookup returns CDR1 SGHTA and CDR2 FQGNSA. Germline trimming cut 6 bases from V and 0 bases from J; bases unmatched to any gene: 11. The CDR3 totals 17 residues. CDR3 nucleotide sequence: TGTGCCAGCAGTAACCTGGGCTGGACAGGGAGCACAGATACGCAGTATTTT. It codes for CASSNLGWTGSTDTQYF.

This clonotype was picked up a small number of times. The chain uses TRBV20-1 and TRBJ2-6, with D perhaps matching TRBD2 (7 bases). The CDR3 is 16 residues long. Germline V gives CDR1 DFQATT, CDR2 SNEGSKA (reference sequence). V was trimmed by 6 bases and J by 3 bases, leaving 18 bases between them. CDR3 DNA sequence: TGCAGTGCCGAGCGTTGGAGGGGGGGTGGGGCCAACGTCCTGACTTTC. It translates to CSAERWRGGGANVLTF.

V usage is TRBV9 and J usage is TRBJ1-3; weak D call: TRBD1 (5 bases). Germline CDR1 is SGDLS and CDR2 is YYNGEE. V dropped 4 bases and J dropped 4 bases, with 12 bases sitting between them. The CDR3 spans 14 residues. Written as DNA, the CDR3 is TGTGCCAGCAGCCCATGGACACCCGGAAACACCATATATTTT. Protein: CASSPWTPGNTIYF.

This chain's CDR3 is CSVGRTSFNNEQFF. The CDR3 DNA is TGCAGCGTTGGGCGGACTAGCTTTAACAATGAGCAGTTCTTC. The gene calls are TRBV29-1 and TRBJ2-1; 8 bases are shared with TRBD2. Germline V lookup: CDR1 SQVTM, CDR2 ANQGSEA. This CDR3 spans 14 amino acids. J lost 5 bases, V lost 4 bases, and 7 bases had no gene match.

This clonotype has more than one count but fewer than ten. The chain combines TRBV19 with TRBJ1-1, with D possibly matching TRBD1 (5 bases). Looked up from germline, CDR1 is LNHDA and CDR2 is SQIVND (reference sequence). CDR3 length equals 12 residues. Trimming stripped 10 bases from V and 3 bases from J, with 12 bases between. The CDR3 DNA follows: TGTGCCACCCGGCGGGGGGACACTGAAGCTTTCTTT. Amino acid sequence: CATRRGDTEAFF.

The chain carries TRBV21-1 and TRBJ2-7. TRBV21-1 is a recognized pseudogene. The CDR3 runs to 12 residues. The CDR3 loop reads CASTPIGYEQYF. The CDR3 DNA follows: TGTGCCAGCACCCCGATTGGGTACGAGCAGTACTTC.

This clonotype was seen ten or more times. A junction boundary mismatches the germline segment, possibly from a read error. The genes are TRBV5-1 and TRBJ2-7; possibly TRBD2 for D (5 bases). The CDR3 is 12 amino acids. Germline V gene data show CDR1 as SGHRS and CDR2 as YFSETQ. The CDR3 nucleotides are TGTGCCAGCAGCTTAGCCGGGGACGAGCAGTACTTC. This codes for CASSLAGDEQYF.

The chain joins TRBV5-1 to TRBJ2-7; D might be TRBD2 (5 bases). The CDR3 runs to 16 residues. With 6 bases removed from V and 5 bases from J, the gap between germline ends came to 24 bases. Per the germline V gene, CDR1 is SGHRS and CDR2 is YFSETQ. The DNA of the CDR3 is TGCGCCAGCATGAAACGAGCGGCTATGACGAGTGACGAGCAGTACTTC. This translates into CASMKRAAMTSDEQYF.

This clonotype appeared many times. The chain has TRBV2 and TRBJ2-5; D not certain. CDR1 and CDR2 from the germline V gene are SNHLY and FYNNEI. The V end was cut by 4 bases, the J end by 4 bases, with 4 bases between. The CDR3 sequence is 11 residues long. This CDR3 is CASSGGETQYF. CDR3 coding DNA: TGTGCCAGCAGTGGTGGAGAGACCCAGTACTTC. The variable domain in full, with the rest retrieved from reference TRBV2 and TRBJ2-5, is EPEVTQTPSHQVTQMGQEVILRCVPISNHLYFYWYRQILGQKVEFLVSFYNNEISEKSEIFDDQFSVERPDGSNFTLKIRSTKLEDSAMYFCASSGGETQYFGPGTRLLVL.

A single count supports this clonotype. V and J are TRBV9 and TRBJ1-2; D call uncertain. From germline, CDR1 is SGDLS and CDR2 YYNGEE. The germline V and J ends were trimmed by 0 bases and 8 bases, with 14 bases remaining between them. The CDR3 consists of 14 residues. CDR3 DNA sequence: TGTGCCAGCAGCGTAGAAGGCGGACCCGGGGGCTACACCTTC. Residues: CASSVEGGPGGYTF.

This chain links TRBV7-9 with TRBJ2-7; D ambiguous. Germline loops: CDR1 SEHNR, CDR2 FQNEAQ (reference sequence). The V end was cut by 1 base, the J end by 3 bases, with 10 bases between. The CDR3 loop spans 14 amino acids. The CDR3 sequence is CASSLGVSVYEQYF. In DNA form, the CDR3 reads TGTGCCAGCAGCTTAGGGGTCTCTGTCTACGAGCAGTACTTC. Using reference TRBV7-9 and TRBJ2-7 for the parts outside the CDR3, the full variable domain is DTGVSQNPRHKITKRGQNVTFRCDPISEHNRLYWYRQTLGQGPEFLTYFQNEAQLEKSRLLSDRFSAERPKGSFSTLEIQRTEQGDSAMYLCASSLGVSVYEQYFGPGTRLTVT.

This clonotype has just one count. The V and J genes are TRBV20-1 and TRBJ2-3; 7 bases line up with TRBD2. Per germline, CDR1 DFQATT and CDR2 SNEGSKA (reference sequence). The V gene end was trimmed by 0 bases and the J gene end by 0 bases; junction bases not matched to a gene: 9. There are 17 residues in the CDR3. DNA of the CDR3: TGCAGTGCTAGAGATCATCTGCGGGAGACTAGCACAGATACGCAGTATTTT. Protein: CSARDHLRETSTDTQYF.

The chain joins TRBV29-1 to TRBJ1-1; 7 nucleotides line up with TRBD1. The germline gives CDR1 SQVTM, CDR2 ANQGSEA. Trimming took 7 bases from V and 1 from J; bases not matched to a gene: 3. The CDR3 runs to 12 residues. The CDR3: CSGDSPNTEAFF. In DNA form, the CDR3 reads TGCAGCGGGGACAGCCCGAACACTGAAGCTTTCTTT.

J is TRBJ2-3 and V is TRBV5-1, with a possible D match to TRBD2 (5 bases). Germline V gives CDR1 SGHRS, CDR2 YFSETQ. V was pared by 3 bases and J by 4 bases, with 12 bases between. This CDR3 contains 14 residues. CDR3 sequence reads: CASSSLVSADTQYF. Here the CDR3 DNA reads TGCGCCAGCAGCTCACTAGTGTCGGCAGATACGCAGTATTTT.

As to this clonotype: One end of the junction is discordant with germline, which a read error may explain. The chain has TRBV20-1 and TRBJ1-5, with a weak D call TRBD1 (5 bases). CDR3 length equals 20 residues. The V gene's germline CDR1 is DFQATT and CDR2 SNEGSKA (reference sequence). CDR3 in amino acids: CCARDRFRWGGGYSNQPQHF. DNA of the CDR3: TGCTGTGCTAGAGATCGGTTCCGCTGGGGCGGAGGGTATAGCAATCAGCCCCAGCATTTT.

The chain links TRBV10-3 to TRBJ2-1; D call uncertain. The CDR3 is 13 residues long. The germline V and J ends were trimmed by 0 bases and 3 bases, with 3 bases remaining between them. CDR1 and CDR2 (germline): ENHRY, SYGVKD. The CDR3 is CAISESRYNEQFF. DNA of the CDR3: TGTGCCATCAGTGAGTCGCGCTACAATGAGCAGTTCTTC.

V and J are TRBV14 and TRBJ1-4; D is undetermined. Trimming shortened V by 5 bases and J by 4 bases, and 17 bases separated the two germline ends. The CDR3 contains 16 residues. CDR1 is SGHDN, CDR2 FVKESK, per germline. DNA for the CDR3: TGTGCCAGCAGCTCTTCTAGACTTTTCGTTAATGAAAAACTGTTTTTT. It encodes CASSSSRLFVNEKLFF. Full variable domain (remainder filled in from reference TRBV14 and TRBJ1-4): EAGVTQFPSHSVIEKGQTVTLRCDPISGHDNLYWYRRVMGKEIKFLLHFVKESKQDESGMPNNRFLAERTGGTYSTLKVQPAELEDSGVYFCASSSSRLFVNEKLFFGSGTQLSVL.

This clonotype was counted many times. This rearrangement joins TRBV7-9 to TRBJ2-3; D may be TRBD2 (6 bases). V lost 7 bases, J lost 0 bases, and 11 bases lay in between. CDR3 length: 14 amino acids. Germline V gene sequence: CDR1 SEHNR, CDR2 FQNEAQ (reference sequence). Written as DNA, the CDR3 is TGTGCCAGCATCGAAGCGGGCAGCACAGATACGCAGTATTTT. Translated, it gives CASIEAGSTDTQYF.

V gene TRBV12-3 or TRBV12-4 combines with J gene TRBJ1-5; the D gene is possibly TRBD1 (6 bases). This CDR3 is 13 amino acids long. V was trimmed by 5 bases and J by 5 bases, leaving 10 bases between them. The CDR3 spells CASSITGYQPQHF. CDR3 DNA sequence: TGTGCCAGCAGTATAACAGGGTATCAGCCCCAGCATTTT.

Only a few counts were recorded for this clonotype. CDR3: CSPREGSKNIQYF. CDR3 nucleotide sequence: TGCAGTCCCCGGGAGGGCAGCAAAAACATTCAGTACTTC. J is TRBJ2-4 and V is TRBV20-1; 8 nucleotides align to TRBD2. This CDR3 spans 13 amino acids. Per germline, CDR1 DFQATT and CDR2 SNEGSKA (reference sequence). Trimming took 8 bases from V and 3 from J; bases not matched to a gene: 6.

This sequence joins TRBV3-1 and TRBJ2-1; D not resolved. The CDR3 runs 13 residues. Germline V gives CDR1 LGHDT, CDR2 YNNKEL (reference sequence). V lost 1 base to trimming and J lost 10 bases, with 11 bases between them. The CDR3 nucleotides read TGTGCCAGCAGCCAAGTAACCCGCGGCGAGCAGTTCTTC. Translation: CASSQVTRGEQFF.

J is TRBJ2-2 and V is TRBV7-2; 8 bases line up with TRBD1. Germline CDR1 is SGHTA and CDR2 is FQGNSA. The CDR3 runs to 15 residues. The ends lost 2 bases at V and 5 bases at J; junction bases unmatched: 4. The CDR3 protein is CASSLFQGATGELFF. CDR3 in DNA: TGTGCCAGCAGCTTATTTCAGGGGGCTACCGGGGAGCTGTTTTTT. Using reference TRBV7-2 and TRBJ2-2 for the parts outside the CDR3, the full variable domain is GAGVSQSPSNKVTEKGKDVELRCDPISGHTALYWYRQSLGQGLEFLIYFQGNSAPDKSGLPSDRFSAERTGGSVSTLTIQRTQQEDSAVYLCASSLFQGATGELFFGEGSRLTVL.

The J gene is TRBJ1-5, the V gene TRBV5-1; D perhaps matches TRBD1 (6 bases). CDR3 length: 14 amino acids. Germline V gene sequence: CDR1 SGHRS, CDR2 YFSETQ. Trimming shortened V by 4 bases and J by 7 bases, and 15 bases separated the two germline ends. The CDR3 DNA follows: TGCGCCAGCAGCCGAGGGGGAATAGGACAGCCCCAGCATTTT. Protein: CASSRGGIGQPQHF.

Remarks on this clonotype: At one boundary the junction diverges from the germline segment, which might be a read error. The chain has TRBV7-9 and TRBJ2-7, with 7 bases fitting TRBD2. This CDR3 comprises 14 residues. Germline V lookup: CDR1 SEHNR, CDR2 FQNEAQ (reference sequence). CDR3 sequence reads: CVSSSGTTSYEQYF. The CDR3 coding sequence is TGTGTCAGCAGCTCCGGGACTACCTCCTACGAGCAGTACTTC.

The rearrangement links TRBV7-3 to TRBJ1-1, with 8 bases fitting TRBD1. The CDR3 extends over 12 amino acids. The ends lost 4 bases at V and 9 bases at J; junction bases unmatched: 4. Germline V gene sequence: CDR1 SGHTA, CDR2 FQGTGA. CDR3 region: CASSSQGEKAFF. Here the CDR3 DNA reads TGTGCCAGCAGCTCACAGGGGGAAAAAGCTTTCTTT.

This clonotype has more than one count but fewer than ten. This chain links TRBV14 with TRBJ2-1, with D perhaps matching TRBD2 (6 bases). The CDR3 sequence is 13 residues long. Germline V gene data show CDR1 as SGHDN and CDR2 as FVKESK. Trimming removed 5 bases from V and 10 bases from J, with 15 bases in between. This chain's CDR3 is CASSLLATGEQFF. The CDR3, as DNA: TGTGCCAGCAGCTTACTAGCCACGGGGGAGCAGTTCTTC.

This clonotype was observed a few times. This chain's CDR3 is CSVESSGRANTGELFF. The CDR3 region has the DNA TGCAGCGTTGAATCTAGCGGGAGAGCGAACACCGGGGAGCTGTTTTTT. V is TRBV29-1 and J is TRBJ2-2; 10 bases map to TRBD2. The CDR3 covers 16 residues. CDR1 SQVTM and CDR2 ANQGSEA come from the germline V gene. The trim removed 2 bases at V and 0 bases at J, leaving 3 bases unmatched.

Here the CDR3 DNA reads TGTGCCACCAGCAGAGATCTCGGGTCACGGACGCAGTATTTT. This sequence encodes CATSRDLGSRTQYF. The genes are TRBV15 and TRBJ2-3; D is undetermined. Germline-derived CDR1 and CDR2 are LNHNV and YYDKDF (reference sequence). The CDR3 is made up of 14 amino acids. The V end was cut by 0 bases, the J end by 9 bases, with 13 bases between.

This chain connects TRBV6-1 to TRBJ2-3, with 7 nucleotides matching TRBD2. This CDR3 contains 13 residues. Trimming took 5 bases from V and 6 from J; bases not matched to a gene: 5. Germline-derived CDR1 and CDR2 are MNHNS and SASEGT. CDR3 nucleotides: TGTGCCAGCAGTCCGGGGACTAAGGATACGCAGTATTTT. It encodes CASSPGTKDTQYF.